The present entry profiles one T cell receptor beta chain with its context. The data derive from a study of blood T cell repertoires in COVID-19. About the research overall: Samples taken during acute and convalescent COVID-19 were collected in the United States, Italy and Spain. T cells, B-cell-depleted T cells, or PBMCs supplied cDNA or gDNA.

Germline loops: CDR1 SGHDT, CDR2 YYEEEE. The CDR3 extends over 16 amino acids. The trim removed 3 bases at V and 6 bases at J, leaving 14 bases unmatched. How the authors handled the data: Estimates of nucleated cell counts were drawn from the amplification of reference gene primers. The repertoire was sequenced with immunoSEQ multiplex PCR; TCRdb's copy has only in-frame clones and lacks some. V, J and clone size were drawn from that table, and D and trimming were deduced from the DNA. The sample has 120,000 or so clones; 88% are singletons. Source material: peripheral blood. The V call is TRBV5-6, the J call TRBJ1-2, with 7 bases lining up with TRBD1. This receptor was identified in a human donor in a cohort sampled during active COVID-19. This chain's CDR3 is CASSYYGDIRGDGYTF. The DNA for the CDR3 is TGTGCCAGCAGCTACTATGGGGACATCAGGGGGGATGGCTACACCTTC.